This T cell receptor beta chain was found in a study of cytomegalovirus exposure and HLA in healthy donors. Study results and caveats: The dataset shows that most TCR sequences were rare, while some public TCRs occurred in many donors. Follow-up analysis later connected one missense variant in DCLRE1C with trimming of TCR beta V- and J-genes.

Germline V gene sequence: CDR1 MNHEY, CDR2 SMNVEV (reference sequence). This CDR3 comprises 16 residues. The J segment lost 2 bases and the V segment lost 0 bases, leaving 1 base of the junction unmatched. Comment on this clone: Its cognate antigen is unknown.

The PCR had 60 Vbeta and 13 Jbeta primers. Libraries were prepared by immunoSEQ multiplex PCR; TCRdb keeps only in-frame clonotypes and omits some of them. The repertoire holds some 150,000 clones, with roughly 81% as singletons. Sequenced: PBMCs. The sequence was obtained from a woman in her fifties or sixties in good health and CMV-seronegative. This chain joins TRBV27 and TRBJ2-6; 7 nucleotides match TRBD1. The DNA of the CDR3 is TGTGCCAGCAGTTTATCGACAGGGCCTGGGGCCAACGTCCTGACTTTC. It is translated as CASSLSTGPGANVLTF.